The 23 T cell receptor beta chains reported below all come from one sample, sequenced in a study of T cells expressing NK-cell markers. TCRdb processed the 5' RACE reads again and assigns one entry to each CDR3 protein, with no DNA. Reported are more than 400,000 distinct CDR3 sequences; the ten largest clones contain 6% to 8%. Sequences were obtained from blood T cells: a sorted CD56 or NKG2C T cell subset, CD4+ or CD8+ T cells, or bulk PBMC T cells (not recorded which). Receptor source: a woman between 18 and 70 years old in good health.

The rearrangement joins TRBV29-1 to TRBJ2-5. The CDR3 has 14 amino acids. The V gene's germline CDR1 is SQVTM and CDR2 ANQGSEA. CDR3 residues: CSVEESRNQETQYF.

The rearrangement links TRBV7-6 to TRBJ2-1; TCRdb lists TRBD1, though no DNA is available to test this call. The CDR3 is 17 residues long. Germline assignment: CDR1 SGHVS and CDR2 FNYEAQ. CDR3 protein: CASSLAAGGQGYNEQFF.

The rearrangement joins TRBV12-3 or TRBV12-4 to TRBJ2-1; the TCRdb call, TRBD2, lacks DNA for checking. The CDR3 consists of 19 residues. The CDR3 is CASSLGSSGRQFAYNEQFF.

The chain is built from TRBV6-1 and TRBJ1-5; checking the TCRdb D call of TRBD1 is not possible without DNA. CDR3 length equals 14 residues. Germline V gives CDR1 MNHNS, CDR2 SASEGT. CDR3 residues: CASGDRGGNQPQHF.

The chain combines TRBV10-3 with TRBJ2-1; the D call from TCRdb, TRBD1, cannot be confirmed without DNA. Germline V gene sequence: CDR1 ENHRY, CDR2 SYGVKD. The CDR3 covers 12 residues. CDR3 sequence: CAIGQGYNEQFF.

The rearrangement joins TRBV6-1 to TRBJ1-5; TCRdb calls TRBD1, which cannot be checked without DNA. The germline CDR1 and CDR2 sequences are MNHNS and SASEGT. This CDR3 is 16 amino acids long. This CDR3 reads CASKVSGPRGNQPQHF.

CDR3 region: CSVLSTGISGNTIYF. The chain carries TRBV29-1 and TRBJ1-3; absent DNA, TCRdb's TRBD1 call cannot be checked. The CDR3 contains 15 residues. Germline V gene sequence: CDR1 SQVTM, CDR2 ANQGSEA.

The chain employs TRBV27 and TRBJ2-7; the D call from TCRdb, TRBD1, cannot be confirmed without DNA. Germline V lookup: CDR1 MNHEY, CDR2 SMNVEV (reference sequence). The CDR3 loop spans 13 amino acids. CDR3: CASRTTGVNEQYF.

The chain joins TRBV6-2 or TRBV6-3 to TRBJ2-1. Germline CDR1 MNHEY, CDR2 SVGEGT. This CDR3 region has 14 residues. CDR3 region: CASSYEDSYNEQFF.

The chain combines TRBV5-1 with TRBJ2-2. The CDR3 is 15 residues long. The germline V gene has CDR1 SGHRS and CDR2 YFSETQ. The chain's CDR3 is CASSLFAGNTGELFF.

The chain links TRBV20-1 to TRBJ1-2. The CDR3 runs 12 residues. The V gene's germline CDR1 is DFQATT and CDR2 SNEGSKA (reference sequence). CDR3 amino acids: CSARGGYYGYTF.

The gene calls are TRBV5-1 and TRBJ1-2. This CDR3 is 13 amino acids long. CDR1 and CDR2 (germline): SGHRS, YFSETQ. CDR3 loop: CASSLVAEQGYTF. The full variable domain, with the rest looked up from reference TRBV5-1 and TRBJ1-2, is KAGVTQTPRYLIKTRGQQVTLSCSPISGHRSVSWYQQTPGQGLQFLFEYFSETQRNKGNFPGRFSGRQFSNSRSEMNVSTLELGDSALYLCASSLVAEQGYTFGSGTRLTVV.

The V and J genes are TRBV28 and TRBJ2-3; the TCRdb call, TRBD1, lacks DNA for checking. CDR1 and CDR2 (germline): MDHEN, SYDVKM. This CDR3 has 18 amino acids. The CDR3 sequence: CASSPPLPSRHRTDTQYF.

CDR3 region: CASTPGTSVYNEQFF. This chain connects TRBV6-2 or TRBV6-3 to TRBJ2-1; TCRdb selects TRBD2, and the lack of DNA leaves this call unchecked. The CDR3 is 15 amino acids. CDR1 MNHEY and CDR2 SVGEGT come from the germline V gene.

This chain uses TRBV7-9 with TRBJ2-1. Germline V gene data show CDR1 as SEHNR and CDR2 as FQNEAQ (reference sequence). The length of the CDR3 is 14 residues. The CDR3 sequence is CASSLIVGNNEQFF.

The CDR3 here is CAISASDGPRQETQYF. This chain links TRBV10-3 with TRBJ2-5; the D call of TRBD1 rests on TCRdb alone, since no DNA is present to check it. Germline V gives CDR1 ENHRY, CDR2 SYGVKD. The CDR3 runs to 16 residues.

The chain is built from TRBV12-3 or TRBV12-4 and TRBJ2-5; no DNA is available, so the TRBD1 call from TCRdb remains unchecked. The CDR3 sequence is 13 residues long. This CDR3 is CASRVSGGETQYF.

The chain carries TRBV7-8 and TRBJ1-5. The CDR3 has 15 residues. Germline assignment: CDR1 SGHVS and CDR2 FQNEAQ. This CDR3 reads CASSLALAADQPQHF.

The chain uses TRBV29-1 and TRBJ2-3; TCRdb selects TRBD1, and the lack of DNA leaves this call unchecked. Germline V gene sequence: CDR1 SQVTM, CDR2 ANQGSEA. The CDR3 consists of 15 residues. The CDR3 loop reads CSVVRGDRNTDTQYF.

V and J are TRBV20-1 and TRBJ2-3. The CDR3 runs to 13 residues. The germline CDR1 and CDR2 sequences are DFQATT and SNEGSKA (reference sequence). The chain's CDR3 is CSAREWGADTQYF.

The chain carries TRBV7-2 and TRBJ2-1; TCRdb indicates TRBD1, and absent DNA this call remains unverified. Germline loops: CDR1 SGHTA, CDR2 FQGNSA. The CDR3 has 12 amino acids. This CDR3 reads CASSFIGGPQFF.

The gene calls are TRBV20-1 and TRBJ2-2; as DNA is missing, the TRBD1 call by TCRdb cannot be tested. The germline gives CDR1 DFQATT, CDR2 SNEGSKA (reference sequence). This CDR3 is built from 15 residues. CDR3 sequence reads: CSARGQGRLTGELFF.

The CDR3 sequence: CASRSSGGRKTSTDTQYF. The V call is TRBV7-2, the J call TRBJ2-3; the D call from TCRdb, TRBD1, cannot be confirmed without DNA. The germline V gene has CDR1 SGHTA and CDR2 FQGNSA. CDR3 size: 18 residues.